This TCR beta chain was recorded in a study of blood T cell repertoires in COVID-19. For the study at large: Acute and convalescent COVID-19 specimens originated in the United States, Italy and Spain. PBMCs, B-cell-depleted T cells, or T cells were the source of the cDNA or gDNA that made up the material.

As originally analysed: Estimated nucleated cell counts came from reference gene primer amplification. Clones were read by immunoSEQ multiplex PCR, and TCRdb kept only the in-frame ones, dropping some. That table supplies the V and J calls and clone size; D and trimming were determined from the DNA. This table has approximately 140,000 clones, 85% to 90% appearing once. The germline V gene encodes CDR1 MNHEY and CDR2 SVGAGI. There are 13 residues in the CDR3. Trimming removed 5 bases from V and 2 bases from J, with 10 bases in between. Sequencing was done on a sample of peripheral blood. The chain couples TRBV6-5 to TRBJ2-7, with D uncertain. This clonotype was sampled from a man aged 45-65 years with active or convalescent COVID-19. CDR3 DNA: TGTGCCAGCAGTATGACAAAGACCTACGAGCAGTACTTC. Amino acids: CASSMTKTYEQYF.